A selection of T cell receptor beta chains follows, all from one sample in a study of blood T cell repertoires in COVID-19. Using immunoSEQ multiplex PCR, the repertoire was profiled, and TCRdb retains in-frame clones only, with some absent. The sample contains some 240,000 clones, 90% of which appear only once. The specimen sequenced was peripheral blood. The receptors derive from a woman in her sixties or seventies with COVID-19, enrolled during active disease. Both conserved end residues are part of each CDR3.

>TRBJ1-5|TRBV19
CASTPTGAKQPQHF
>TRBJ1-2|TRBV11-2
CASSPGGILNYGYTF
>TRBJ2-2|TRBV7-3
CASSLAREAGELFF
>TRBJ1-5|TRBV21-1
CASSNLRWGANQPQHF
>TRBJ1-3|TRBV29-1
CSVVEGATGNTIYF
>TRBJ2-7|TRBV4-3
CASSQGRGDSYEQYF
>TRBJ1-5|TRBV18
CASSTTAQAILNQPQHF
>TRBJ2-2|TRBV7-8
CASSLWTDANTGELFF
>TRBJ1-2|TRBV19
CASSIRTGSYGYTF
>TRBJ1-5|TRBV19
CASSVRVASNQPQHF
>TRBJ2-7|TRBV7-9
CASSLVGSGYHEQYF
>TRBJ2-5|TRBV24-1
CATSDSLAAQETQYF
>TRBJ2-5|TRBV7-2
CASSLVASGGRGTQYF
>TRBJ1-3|TRBV18
CTSSPTGYSSGNTIYF
>TRBJ1-1|TRBV11-3
CASSSDRGTEAFF
>TRBJ1-1|TRBV21-1
CASSPQNTEAFF
>TRBJ1-2|TRBV5-1
CASSLSNRNIDHYGYTF
>TRBJ2-5|TRBV6-5
CASRSNRGQETQYF
>TRBJ1-3|TRBV19
CATDGQLSSGNTIYF
>TRBJ1-1|TRBV3-1/TRBV3-2
CASSSPGGAIEAFF
>TRBJ2-3|TRBV6-4
CASSDGLATDTQYF
>TRBJ2-1|TRBV2
CASSRQSAYNEQFF
>TRBJ2-7|TRBV18
CASSPGQGEINEQYF
>TRBJ1-1|TRBV10-3
CAISEPGRGQSTFF
>TRBJ1-2|TRBV5-6
CASALPGGAVGYTF
>TRBJ2-7|TRBV13
CASSQRDRNSEQYF
>TRBJ2-2|TRBV27
CASSSTGFANTGELFF
>TRBJ2-6|TRBV27
CASSLKAGGLTTGANVLTF
>TRBJ1-1|TRBV6-5
CASSTGYTEAFF
>TRBJ2-2|TRBV7-9
CASSPSGLAGPGELFF
>TRBJ2-5|TRBV20-1
CSASDRFQETQYF
>TRBJ2-7|TRBV19
CASSRLGEQYF
>TRBJ1-1|TRBV6-5
CASSDSGQKNTEAFF
>TRBJ1-3|TRBV10-3
CAIRGGQHSGNTIYF
>TRBJ2-5|TRBV7-2
CASSLVAGGGETQYF
>TRBJ2-6|TRBV4-3
CASSQDIRGAGANVLTF
>TRBJ2-2|TRBV10-2
CASRQGSTGELFF
>TRBJ1-1|TRBV7-9
CASSQTGDEAFF
>TRBJ2-7|TRBV18
CASSRKTPPSYEQYF
>TRBJ1-5|TRBV7-2
CASSSIAGSGQPQHF
>TRBJ1-1|TRBV21-1
CASSKEGQGGAFF
>TRBJ1-5|TRBV6-5
CASRRLLDGNQPQHF
>TRBJ2-3|TRBV10-3
CAITRGGQGNTDTQYF
>TRBJ1-2|TRBV19
CASSTDRNYGYTF
>TRBJ1-5|TRBV30
CAWSGVAGNQPQHF
>TRBJ1-2|TRBV12-3/TRBV12-4
CASSGSGVRGYTF
>TRBJ1-2|TRBV5-4
CASSLGLGSRDRANYGYTF
>TRBJ2-7|TRBV9
CASSAGTGVHEQYF
>TRBJ2-3|TRBV10-3
CAISESGQGKDTQYF
>TRBJ1-5|TRBV6-1
CASSENPRQGNQPQHF
>TRBJ1-3|TRBV7-2
CASSQRGQASGNTIYF
>TRBJ1-5|TRBV2
CASTLDRPSSNQPQHF
>TRBJ2-2|TRBV6-5
CASTGTANTGELFF
>TRBJ2-2|TRBV5-4
CASSSGVSFNTGELFF
>TRBJ1-5|TRBV15
CATSKTGLNQPQHF